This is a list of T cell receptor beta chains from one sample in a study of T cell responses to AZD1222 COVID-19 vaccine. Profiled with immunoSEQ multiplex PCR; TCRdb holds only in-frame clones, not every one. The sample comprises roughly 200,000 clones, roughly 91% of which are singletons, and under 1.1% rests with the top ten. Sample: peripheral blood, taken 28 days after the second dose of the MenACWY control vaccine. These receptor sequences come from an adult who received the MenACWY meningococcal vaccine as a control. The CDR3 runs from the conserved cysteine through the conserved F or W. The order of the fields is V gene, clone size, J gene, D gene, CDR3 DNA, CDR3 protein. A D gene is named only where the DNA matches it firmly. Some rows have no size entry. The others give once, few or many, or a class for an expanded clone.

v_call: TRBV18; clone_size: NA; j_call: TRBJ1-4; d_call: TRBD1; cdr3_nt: TGTGCCAGCTCAGCCGGGACAGGGGATGAAAAACTGTTTTTT; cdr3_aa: CASSAGTGDEKLFF
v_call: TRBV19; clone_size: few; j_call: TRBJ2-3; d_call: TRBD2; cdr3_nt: TGTGCCAGTAGTTTCGGACTAGCGGGGGGCCGAGGCACAGATACGCAGTATTTT; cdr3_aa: CASSFGLAGGRGTDTQYF
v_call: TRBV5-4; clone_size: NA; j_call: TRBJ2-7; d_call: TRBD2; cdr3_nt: TGTGCCAGCAGCCCATCTAGCGGGGGACGCCTGGGGGAGCAGTACTTC; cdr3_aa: CASSPSSGGRLGEQYF
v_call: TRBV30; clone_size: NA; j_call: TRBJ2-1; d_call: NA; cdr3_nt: TGTGCCTGGGGGGGGAAGGGAAACGAGCAGTTCTTC; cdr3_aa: CAWGGKGNEQFF
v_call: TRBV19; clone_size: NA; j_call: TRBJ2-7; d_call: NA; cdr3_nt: TGTGCCAGTAGGGGGGTCCTAGGAGGAGAGCAGTACTTC; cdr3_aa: CASRGVLGGEQYF
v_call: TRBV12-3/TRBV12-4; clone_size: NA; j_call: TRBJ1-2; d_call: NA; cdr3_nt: TGTGCCAGCAGTTTTGGAGAACGGGGCTACACCTTC; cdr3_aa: CASSFGERGYTF
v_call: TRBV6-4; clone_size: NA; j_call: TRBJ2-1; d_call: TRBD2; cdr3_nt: TGTGCCAGCAGTGACTCAGCGGGGGGAAGTAATGAGCAGTTCTTC; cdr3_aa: CASSDSAGGSNEQFF
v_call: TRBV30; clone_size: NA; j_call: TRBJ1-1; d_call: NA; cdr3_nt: TGTGCCTGGAGTGCTCAGGGCTCTGAAGCTTTCTTT; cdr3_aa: CAWSAQGSEAFF
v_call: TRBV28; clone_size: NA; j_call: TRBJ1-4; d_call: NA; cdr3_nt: TGTGCCAGCAGTTTAATCGGACAGAGAAATGAAAAACTGTTTTTT; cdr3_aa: CASSLIGQRNEKLFF
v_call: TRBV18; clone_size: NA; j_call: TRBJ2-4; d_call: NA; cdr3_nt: TGTGCCAGCTCCGAAAGACAGTTAACCAAAAACATTCAGTACTTC; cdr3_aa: CASSERQLTKNIQYF
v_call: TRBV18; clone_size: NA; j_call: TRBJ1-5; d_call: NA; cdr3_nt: TGTGCCAGCTCATCAGACAGGATTAGCAATCAGCCCCAGCATTTT; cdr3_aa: CASSSDRISNQPQHF
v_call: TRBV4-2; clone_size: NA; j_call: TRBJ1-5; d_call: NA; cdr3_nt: TGTGCCAGCAGCCAAGACCTTAGCAATCAGCCCCAGCATTTT; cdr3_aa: CASSQDLSNQPQHF
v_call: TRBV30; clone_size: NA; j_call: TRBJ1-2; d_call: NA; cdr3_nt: TGTGCCTGGAGTACCAGCAACTATGGCTACACCTTC; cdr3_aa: CAWSTSNYGYTF
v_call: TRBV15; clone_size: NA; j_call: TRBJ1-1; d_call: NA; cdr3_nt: TGTGCCACCAGCAGGGGGGTGAAGGCTGAAGCTTTCTTT; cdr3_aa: CATSRGVKAEAFF
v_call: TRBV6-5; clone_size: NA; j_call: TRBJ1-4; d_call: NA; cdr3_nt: TGTGCCAGCAGGGGGCAGCTTAGCGAAAAACTGTTTTTT; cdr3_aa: CASRGQLSEKLFF
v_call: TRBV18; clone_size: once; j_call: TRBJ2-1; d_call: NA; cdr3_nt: TGTGCCAGCTCACCCGACACTAACAATGAGCAGTTCTTC; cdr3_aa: CASSPDTNNEQFF
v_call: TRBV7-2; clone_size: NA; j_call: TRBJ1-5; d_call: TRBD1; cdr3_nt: TGTGCCAGCAGCTTAGCGGACAGGTCGGATCAGCCCCAGCATTTT; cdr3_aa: CASSLADRSDQPQHF
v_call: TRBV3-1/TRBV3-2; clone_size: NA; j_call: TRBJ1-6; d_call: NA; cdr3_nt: TGTGCCAGCAGCCAAGGTCGGGGCTATAATTCACCCCTCCACTTT; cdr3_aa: CASSQGRGYNSPLHF
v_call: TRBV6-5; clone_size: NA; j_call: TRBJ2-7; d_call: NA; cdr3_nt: TGTGCCAGCAGTTACTCGATCCAAGGGATCCAGTACTTC; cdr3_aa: CASSYSIQGIQYF
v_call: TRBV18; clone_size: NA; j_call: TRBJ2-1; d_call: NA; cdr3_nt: TGTGCCAGCTCACCACTGGAAAATGAGCAGTTCTTC; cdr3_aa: CASSPLENEQFF
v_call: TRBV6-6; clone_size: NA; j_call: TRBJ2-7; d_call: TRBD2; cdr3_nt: TGTGCCAGCAGTCACAGCGGGGGGGTCTACGAGCAGTACTTC; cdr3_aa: CASSHSGGVYEQYF
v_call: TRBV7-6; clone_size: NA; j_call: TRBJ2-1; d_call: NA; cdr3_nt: TGTGCCAGCAGCTTCGGCGGGGGCCTCTACAATGAGCAGTTCTTC; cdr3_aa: CASSFGGGLYNEQFF
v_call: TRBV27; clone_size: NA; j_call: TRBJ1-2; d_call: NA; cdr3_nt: TGTGCCAGCAGTTCCTTTTTGGAGGGGCGTAACTATGGCTACACCTTC; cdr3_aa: CASSSFLEGRNYGYTF
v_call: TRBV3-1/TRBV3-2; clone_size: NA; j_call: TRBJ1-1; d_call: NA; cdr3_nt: TGTGCCAGCTCGCGGGGCGCTGAAGCTTTCTTT; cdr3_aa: CASSRGAEAFF